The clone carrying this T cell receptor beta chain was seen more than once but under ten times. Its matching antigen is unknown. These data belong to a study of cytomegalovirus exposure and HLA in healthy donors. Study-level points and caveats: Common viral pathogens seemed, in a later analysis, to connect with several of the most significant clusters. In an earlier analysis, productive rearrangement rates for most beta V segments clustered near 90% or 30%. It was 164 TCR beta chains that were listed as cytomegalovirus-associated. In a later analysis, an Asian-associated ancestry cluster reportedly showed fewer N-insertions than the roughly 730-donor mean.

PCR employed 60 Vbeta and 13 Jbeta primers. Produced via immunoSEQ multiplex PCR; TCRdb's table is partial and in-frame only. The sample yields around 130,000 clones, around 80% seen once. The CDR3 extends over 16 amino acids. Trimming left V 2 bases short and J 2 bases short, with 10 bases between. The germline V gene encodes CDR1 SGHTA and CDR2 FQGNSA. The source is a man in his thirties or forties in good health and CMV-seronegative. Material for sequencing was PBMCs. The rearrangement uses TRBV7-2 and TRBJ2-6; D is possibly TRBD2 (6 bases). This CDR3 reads CASSLNWGAGANVLTF. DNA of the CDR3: TGTGCCAGCAGCTTAAATTGGGGGGCTGGGGCCAACGTCCTGACTTTC.